These 26 T cell receptor beta chains came from one sample sequenced in a study of T cells after yellow fever vaccination (dated by TCRdb to 2018 to 2020). The protocol used for the library was 5' RACE. These reads were obtained on an Illumina HiSeq 2500. TCRdb ran its own pipeline on the public reads, namely fastp trimming at Q25 and MiXCR clone calling, and kept in-frame beta chains. Merged by CDR3 protein, the rows form single entries marked with the most common genes and DNA. For this sample the table gives about 260,000 distinct CDR3 sequences, of which about an eighth were detected only once. The leading ten clones occupy roughly 0.5% of the sample. The sample's treatment or condition, from its label and the paper: live attenuated yellow fever vaccine strain. The starting material was CD4+ T cells sorted from PBMCs, obtained 45 days after the yellow fever booster vaccination. Receptor source: a man aged 25 to 45 who received the YFV17D yellow fever vaccine.

The sample holds a few counts of this clonotype. This chain links TRBV7-2 with TRBJ1-2; the D is unclear. From germline, CDR1 is SGHTA and CDR2 FQGNSA. Between the trimmed V and J ends, which lost 1 base and 2 bases, there was a span of 8 bases. This CDR3 has 14 amino acids. CDR3 sequence reads: CASSLVTGNYGYTF. As DNA, the CDR3 is TGTGCCAGCAGCTTAGTAACCGGGAACTATGGCTACACCTTC.

This clonotype has a handful of counts. The DNA for the CDR3 is TGTGCCAGCAGTTACAGGCGGAGGGCCTTGACCGGGGAGCTGTTTTTT. Residues: CASSYRRRALTGELFF. This rearrangement joins TRBV6-5 to TRBJ2-2; D might be TRBD2 (6 bases). V was pared by 2 bases and J by 5 bases, with 15 bases between. The CDR3 loop spans 16 amino acids. Germline assignment: CDR1 MNHEY and CDR2 SVGAGI.

In its sample, this clonotype was seen a few times. The gene calls are TRBV7-2 and TRBJ2-2; D is unresolved. The CDR3 totals 15 residues. Trimming stripped 3 bases from V and 7 bases from J, with 15 bases between. Per the germline V gene, CDR1 is SGHTA and CDR2 is FQGNSA. In DNA form, the CDR3 reads TGTGCCAGCAGCTTCGCGAAGGGTATGGGCGGGGAGCTGTTTTTT. This gives the protein CASSFAKGMGGELFF.

The chain joins TRBV14 to TRBJ2-5; D is unresolved. Germline V gives CDR1 SGHDN, CDR2 FVKESK. Deletions cut 1 base from V and 12 bases from J, with 12 bases between. This CDR3 has 12 residues. The CDR3 here is CASSQAQPTKYF. The CDR3 DNA reads as TGTGCCAGCAGCCAAGCCCAACCTACCAAGTACTTC.

This clonotype was counted between two and nine times. The chain carries TRBV5-5 and TRBJ1-2, with D perhaps matching TRBD1 (6 bases). V lost 3 bases to trimming and J lost 2 bases, with 11 bases between them. The CDR3 totals 14 residues. Per the germline V gene, CDR1 is SGHKS and CDR2 is YYEKEE (reference sequence). CDR3 in amino acids: CASSSRGINYGYTF. The CDR3 region has the DNA TGTGCCAGCAGCTCCAGGGGAATAAACTATGGCTACACCTTC.

In its sample, this clonotype was seen many times. This chain links TRBV4-1 with TRBJ2-3; D remains unclear. In germline, CDR1 is MGHRA, CDR2 YSYEKL. Trimming removed 0 bases from V and 1 base from J, with 11 bases in between. The CDR3 runs 16 residues. The CDR3: CASSQDITAGTDTQYF. The CDR3 DNA reads as TGCGCCAGCAGCCAAGATATCACGGCGGGCACAGATACGCAGTATTTT.

This clonotype has at least ten counts. The chain couples TRBV5-1 to TRBJ2-5; no clear D. V was shortened by 5 bases and J by 2 bases, with 10 bases between the two germline ends. Germline assignment: CDR1 SGHRS and CDR2 YFSETQ. The CDR3 loop spans 13 amino acids. CDR3 amino acids: CASRPATQETQYF. CDR3 coding DNA: TGCGCCAGCAGACCAGCGACACAAGAGACCCAGTACTTC.

This clonotype was seen a few times. The chain couples TRBV20-1 to TRBJ2-1; D is undetermined. V shed 5 bases and J shed 0 bases, with 14 bases lying between them. Germline CDR1 and CDR2: DFQATT and SNEGSKA (reference sequence). This CDR3 has 15 residues. Here the CDR3 DNA reads TGCAGTGCTCGGCACCTAATGAGCTCCTACAATGAGCAGTTCTTC. It is translated as CSARHLMSSYNEQFF.

The sample holds a few counts of this clonotype. This chain joins TRBV20-1 and TRBJ2-5, with D maybe TRBD1 (6 bases). This CDR3 spans 14 amino acids. Germline loops: CDR1 DFQATT, CDR2 SNEGSKA (reference sequence). V was trimmed by 5 bases and J by 1 base, leaving 14 bases between them. CDR3 bases: TGCAGTGCTCCAGAAAACAGGGTCCAAGAGACCCAGTACTTC. As protein: CSAPENRVQETQYF.

The chain recombines TRBV5-1 with TRBJ2-7; 10 nucleotides align to TRBD1. Germline CDR1 SGHRS, CDR2 YFSETQ. CDR3 length: 18 amino acids. Trimming at V came to 1 base and at J to 1 base, leaving 11 bases not matched to a gene. The CDR3 DNA reads TGCGCCAGCAGCTTGACCTCCACGACAGGGGGCAAGTCCTACGAGCAGTACTTC. Translating it yields CASSLTSTTGGKSYEQYF.

V is TRBV4-3 and J is TRBJ2-3, with 11 bases that match TRBD2. With 1 base clipped from V and 1 base from J, the junction kept 7 bases outside the gene matches. Germline V gene data show CDR1 as LGHNA and CDR2 as YSLEER. The CDR3 extends over 18 amino acids. The CDR3 nucleotides read TGCGCCAGCAGCCAAGGTCTCCTAGCGGGAGGAGGCACAGATACGCAGTATTTT. This translates into CASSQGLLAGGGTDTQYF.

The rearrangement joins TRBV7-2 to TRBJ1-2, with TRBD1 as a possible D gene (6 bases). Germline CDR1 and CDR2: SGHTA and FQGNSA. The CDR3 runs to 15 residues. Trimming left V 3 bases short and J 1 base short, with 12 bases between. The CDR3 bases are TGTGCCAGCAGCTTTAGGGGGGACGATAACTATGGCTACACCTTC. This translates into CASSFRGDDNYGYTF. Complete variable domain (other parts from reference TRBV7-2 and TRBJ1-2): GAGVSQSPSNKVTEKGKDVELRCDPISGHTALYWYRQSLGQGLEFLIYFQGNSAPDKSGLPSDRFSAERTGGSVSTLTIQRTQQEDSAVYLCASSFRGDDNYGYTFGSGTRLTVV.

This clonotype was found many times. The gene calls are TRBV11-3 and TRBJ2-7; TRBD1 is a possible D gene (5 bases). Germline V CDR1 and CDR2: SGHNT, YENEEA. V lost 4 bases, J lost 2 bases, and 9 bases lay in between. CDR3 length equals 13 residues. The CDR3: CASSSTDTYEQYF. The CDR3 coding sequence is TGTGCCAGCAGCTCGACAGATACCTACGAGCAGTACTTC.

This clonotype was counted a few times. This chain connects TRBV7-9 to TRBJ2-7, with no clear D. Germline-derived CDR1 and CDR2 are SEHNR and FQNEAQ (reference sequence). The CDR3 contains 12 residues. The V gene lost 5 bases and the J gene lost 4 bases, with 9 bases spanning the gap. The CDR3 loop is CASSPRVYEQYF. CDR3 in DNA: TGTGCCAGCAGCCCTCGGGTGTACGAGCAGTACTTC.

This clonotype was detected only a few times. J is TRBJ2-7 and V is TRBV27, with 7 positions matching TRBD1. Unmatched junction bases numbered 12, after V lost 7 bases and J lost 3 bases. The CDR3 sequence is 15 residues long. Germline V gene data show CDR1 as MNHEY and CDR2 as SMNVEV (reference sequence). The CDR3 sequence is CASTLTRAGGYEQYF. As DNA, the CDR3 is TGTGCCAGCACCCTCACCCGGGCAGGGGGCTACGAGCAGTACTTC.

In this sample, this clonotype turned up a few times. The V and J genes are TRBV6-2 or TRBV6-3 and TRBJ1-1; D remains ambiguous. Germline V CDR1 and CDR2: MNHEY, SVGEGT. There are 12 residues in the CDR3. The V end was cut by 6 bases, the J end by 7 bases, with 12 bases between. CDR3 in DNA: TGTGCCAGCAGAACGTGGGGTTTTGAAGCTTTCTTT. Translated: CASRTWGFEAFF.

The chain is built from TRBV5-5 and TRBJ2-5; D gene ambiguous. Germline V CDR1 and CDR2: SGHKS, YYEKEE (reference sequence). The CDR3 loop spans 14 amino acids. The V end was cut by 2 bases, the J end by 4 bases, with 12 bases between. The CDR3 reads CASSFGVDVETQYF. CDR3 nucleotide sequence: TGTGCCAGCAGCTTTGGCGTTGACGTAGAGACCCAGTACTTC.

The chain joins TRBV20-1 to TRBJ2-1, with no clear D. CDR1 is DFQATT, CDR2 SNEGSKA, per germline (reference sequence). Trimming removed 6 bases from V and 5 bases from J, with 14 bases in between. CDR3 length: 13 amino acids. The CDR3 nucleotides are TGCAGTGCGCAGCAGGTCATCGACAATGAGCAGTTCTTC. Protein product: CSAQQVIDNEQFF.

The chain combines TRBV9 with TRBJ2-7; 9 bases line up with TRBD1. CDR3 size: 15 residues. The ends lost 4 bases at V and 4 bases at J; junction bases unmatched: 9. Germline CDR1 SGDLS, CDR2 YYNGEE. The CDR3 sequence is CASSPHPTGGYEQYF. The CDR3 DNA reads as TGTGCCAGCAGCCCCCACCCGACAGGGGGATACGAGCAGTACTTC.

This rearrangement joins TRBV10-3 to TRBJ2-7; a possible D gene is TRBD2 (5 bases). Germline V gene data show CDR1 as ENHRY and CDR2 as SYGVKD. CDR3 length equals 15 residues. The V gene lost 0 bases and the J gene lost 0 bases, with 9 bases spanning the gap. CDR3 in amino acids: CAISESGGSSYEQYF. CDR3 DNA: TGTGCCATCAGTGAGTCGGGTGGGAGCTCCTACGAGCAGTACTTC.

In its sample, this clonotype was seen a few times. The J gene is TRBJ2-3, the V gene TRBV5-1; TRBD2 matches 9 bases. The CDR3 is made up of 16 amino acids. Losses at the gene ends were 4 bases for V and 0 bases for J; bases not matched to a gene: 6. Germline assignment: CDR1 SGHRS and CDR2 YFSETQ. The CDR3 sequence is CASSIQTSGSTDTQYF. CDR3 DNA sequence: TGCGCCAGCAGCATCCAGACTAGCGGTAGCACAGATACGCAGTATTTT.

The chain links TRBV20-1 to TRBJ2-3; TRBD2 aligns across 11 bases. CDR1 DFQATT and CDR2 SNEGSKA come from the germline V gene (reference sequence). CDR3 length: 16 amino acids. With 5 bases clipped from V and 2 bases from J, the junction kept 9 bases outside the gene matches. CDR3: CSAYGLAGRITDTQYF. CDR3 nucleotide sequence: TGCAGTGCTTATGGACTAGCGGGCAGAATCACAGATACGCAGTATTTT.

The chain links TRBV7-6 to TRBJ2-3; 9 bases are a match to TRBD2. Germline CDR1 and CDR2: SGHVS and FNYEAQ. J gave up 0 bases and V 5 bases, and 9 bases lay outside the gene matches. The CDR3 length is 17 residues. The CDR3 DNA reads TGTGCCAGCAGCCTCGGGGCGGGAGGGCCGAGCACAGATACGCAGTATTTT. The encoded protein is CASSLGAGGPSTDTQYF. Full variable domain (rest looked up from reference TRBV7-6 and TRBJ2-3): GAGVSQSPRYKVTKRGQDVALRCDPISGHVSLYWYRQALGQGPEFLTYFNYEAQQDKSGLPNDRFSAERPEGSISTLTIQRTEQRDSAMYRCASSLGAGGPSTDTQYFGPGTRLTVL.

The sample holds many counts of this clonotype. This chain uses TRBV19 with TRBJ1-2; D is perhaps TRBD1 (5 bases). CDR3 length: 12 residues. The germline V and J ends were trimmed by 7 bases and 4 bases, with 10 bases remaining between them. CDR1 LNHDA and CDR2 SQIVND come from the germline V gene (reference sequence). The CDR3 sequence: CASNKGTYGYTF. CDR3 DNA sequence: TGTGCCAGTAATAAGGGGACCTATGGCTACACCTTC.

The V call is TRBV12-3 or TRBV12-4, the J call TRBJ2-7; 10 nucleotides line up with TRBD2. V was clipped by 2 bases and J by 3 bases; unmatched bases: 7. The CDR3 extends over 16 amino acids. CDR3 residues: CASSLSGLAEDYEQYF. In DNA, the CDR3 is TGTGCCAGCAGTTTATCTGGACTAGCGGAAGACTACGAGCAGTACTTC.

In this sample, this clonotype turned up a few times. V is TRBV25-1 and J is TRBJ1-6; D unclear. This CDR3 has 15 amino acids. CDR1 MGHDK and CDR2 SYGVNS come from the germline V gene. Trimming shortened V by 1 base and J by 4 bases, and 8 bases separated the two germline ends. CDR3 residues: CASSESLGYNSPLHF. The CDR3 region has the DNA TGTGCCAGCAGTGAATCGCTCGGTTATAATTCACCCCTCCACTTT.